Reported below is one TCR beta chain. The table came from immunoSEQ multiplex PCR; TCRdb's copy has only in-frame clones and leaves some out. The sample carries about 68,000 clones, approximately 84% recorded once. This entry comes from a study of blood T cell repertoires in COVID-19. In the study overall: Material from acute and convalescent COVID-19 was sourced from the United States, Italy and Spain.

V lost 9 bases and J lost 5, with 19 bases in between. The length of the CDR3 is 14 residues. Germline V CDR1 and CDR2: LNHDA, SQIVND (reference sequence). The V and J genes are TRBV19 and TRBJ1-1; tentatively, D is TRBD1 (6 bases). The source of this sequence is a man between 45 and 60 years old with active COVID-19. What was sequenced was peripheral blood. CDR3 residues: CASISGGARTEAFF. The CDR3 region has the DNA TGTGCCAGCATCTCGGGGGGGGCGAGGACTGAAGCTTTCTTT.